This passage covers 8 T cell receptor beta chains from one sample sequenced in a study of control samples from healthy donors and cancer patients. Profiled with immunoSEQ multiplex PCR; TCRdb holds only in-frame clones, not every one. The sample records some 190,000 clones, around 90% being singletons. The sequenced material came from blood. These receptors originate from a man aged 30 to 39 in good health.

This chain joins TRBV2 and TRBJ1-2, with a weak D call TRBD1 (5 bases). The V gene's germline CDR1 is SNHLY and CDR2 FYNNEI. With 3 bases removed from V and 6 bases from J, the gap between germline ends came to 8 bases. The CDR3 spans 12 residues. This chain's CDR3 is CASSETADGYTF. The CDR3 region has the DNA TGTGCCAGCAGTGAGACAGCGGATGGCTACACCTTC.

This sequence joins TRBV11-2 and TRBJ1-2; D is possibly TRBD1 (6 bases). CDR1 and CDR2 (germline): SGHAT, FQNNGV. This CDR3 is built from 14 residues. V lost 2 bases and J 4 bases, leaving 11 bases between the germline ends. For the CDR3, the DNA is TGTGCCAGCAGCTTAAGCGGGGGCCTCTATGGCTACACCTTC. It is translated as CASSLSGGLYGYTF. The full variable domain, rest sourced from reference TRBV11-2 and TRBJ1-2, is EAGVAQSPRYKIIEKRQSVAFWCNPISGHATLYWYQQILGQGPKLLIQFQNNGVVDDSQLPKDRFSAERLKGVDSTLKIQPAKLEDSAVYLCASSLSGGLYGYTFGSGTRLTVV.

This clone was detected a few times. The V gene is TRBV3-1 (or the pseudogene TRBV3-2), the J gene TRBJ2-7, with 8 bases fitting TRBD2. V trimming: 0 bases; J trimming: 2 bases; junction bases outside the gene matches: 6. Germline V gives CDR1 LGHDT, CDR2 YNNKEL (reference sequence). This CDR3 region has 16 residues. The CDR3 sequence is CASSQDLTRGAYEQYF. The CDR3 coding sequence is TGTGCCAGCAGCCAAGATCTTACGCGGGGGGCCTACGAGCAGTACTTC.

This chain links TRBV5-1 with TRBJ1-2; the match to TRBD1 covers 10 bases. Germline lookup yields CDR1 SGHRS and CDR2 YFSETQ. J was trimmed by 8 bases and V by 1 base; bases with no gene match: 11. This CDR3 region has 16 residues. In DNA form, the CDR3 reads TGCGCCAGCAGCTTGACGGGACAGGGGATCGATGGGGGCTACACCTTC. Translating it yields CASSLTGQGIDGGYTF.

The gene calls are TRBV29-1 and TRBJ2-5, with D unclear. CDR3 length: 10 amino acids. Germline V gene lookup returns CDR1 SQVTM and CDR2 ANQGSEA. Trimming cost V 7 bases and J 1 base, with 4 bases left between them. CDR3 sequence: CSASQETQYF. The CDR3 DNA reads as TGCAGCGCCTCCCAAGAGACCCAGTACTTC.

The chain combines TRBV10-3 with TRBJ2-3; the match to TRBD1 covers 8 bases. CDR3 length: 14 residues. The germline CDR1 and CDR2 sequences are ENHRY and SYGVKD. V gave up 4 bases and J gave up 1 base; unmatched junction bases: 1. The CDR3 coding sequence is TGTGCCATCAGTGTGACAGGGGGCACAGATACGCAGTATTTT. It is translated as CAISVTGGTDTQYF.

The rearrangement uses TRBV11-2 and TRBJ2-3, with D perhaps TRBD1 (5 bases). CDR3 length: 14 residues. The germline V gene encodes CDR1 SGHAT and CDR2 FQNNGV. The germline V and J ends were trimmed by 5 bases and 6 bases, with 15 bases remaining between them. DNA of the CDR3: TGTGCCAGCAGCACACGCTCAGGGTTGGATACGCAGTATTTT. Residues: CASSTRSGLDTQYF.

This clone was seen only once. The V call is TRBV7-2, the J call TRBJ1-5; possibly TRBD1 for D (5 bases). Germline V lookup: CDR1 SGHTA, CDR2 FQGNSA. Trimming left V 5 bases short and J 4 bases short, with 9 bases between. CDR3 length: 13 amino acids. CDR3 in amino acids: CASSRQQNQPQHF. In DNA form, the CDR3 reads TGTGCCAGCAGCAGACAGCAGAATCAGCCCCAGCATTTT.